This T cell receptor (beta chain) was identified during a study of T cell changes during pregnancy in multiple sclerosis (dated by TCRdb to about 2019). Looking at the study overall: The study examined how the T cell repertoire changed over the course of pregnancy in women with multiple sclerosis.

The protocol used for the library was the immunoSEQ multiplex PCR assay. TCRdb's version of the immuneACCESS table is confined to in-frame rearrangements and falls short of the full clone set. An unresolved V gene accounts for under half of the shortfall where checked; the remainder is of unknown origin. This sample is represented by some 70,000 clones; approximately 87% of them were singletons. The ten largest clones capture 8% to 9.5% of the sample. Trimming costs V 3 bases and J 8 bases, and their ends lie 19 bases apart. The CDR3 numbers 15 residues from cysteine through phenylalanine. Solely the CDR3 DNA is kept, with 45 bases framed from the first base. The germline V gene (reference sequence) sets CDR1 to WNHNN and CDR2 to SYGVQD. To note about this clone: No cognate antigen has been identified for it. Qualities for individual bases were not recorded, and no much larger clone is one base off.

This specimen was peripheral blood, taken after pregnancy. The chain is encoded by TRBV10-1 joined to TRBJ1-2, with no confidently assigned D gene. The receptor's source is a female donor in good health, enrolled as a control in a pregnancy study. The DNA sequence follows: TGCGCCAGCAGTGATTGCCGGGTCCTCCCGGGGGGCTACACCTTC. The translation is CASSDCRVLPGGYTF.